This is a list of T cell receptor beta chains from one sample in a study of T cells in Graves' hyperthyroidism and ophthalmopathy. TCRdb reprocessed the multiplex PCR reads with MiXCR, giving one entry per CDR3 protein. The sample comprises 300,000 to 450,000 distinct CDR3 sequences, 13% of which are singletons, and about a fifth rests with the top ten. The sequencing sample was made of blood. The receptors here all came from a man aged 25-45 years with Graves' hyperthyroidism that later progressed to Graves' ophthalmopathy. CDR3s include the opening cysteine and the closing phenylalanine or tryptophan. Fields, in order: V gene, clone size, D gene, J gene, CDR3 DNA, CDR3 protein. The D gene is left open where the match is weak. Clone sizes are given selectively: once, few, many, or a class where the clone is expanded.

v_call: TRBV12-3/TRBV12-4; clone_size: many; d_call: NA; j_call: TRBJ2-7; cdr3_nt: TGTGCCAGCAGTTTACAAAGGGATAGGGAGCAGTACTTC; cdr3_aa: CASSLQRDREQYF
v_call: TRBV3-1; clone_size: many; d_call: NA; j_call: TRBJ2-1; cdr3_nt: TGTGCCAGCAGCCCACAGACTTGGAGCTCCTACAATGAGCAGTTCTTC; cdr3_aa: CASSPQTWSSYNEQFF
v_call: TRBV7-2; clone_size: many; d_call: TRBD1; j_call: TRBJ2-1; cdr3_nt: TGTGCCAGCAGCGGGGGACAGGGCTATGAGCAGTTCTTC; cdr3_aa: CASSGGQGYEQFF
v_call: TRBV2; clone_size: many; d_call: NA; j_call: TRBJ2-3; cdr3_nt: TGTGCCAGCAGTGATGCCCAGCGGGCGGCGCTGGATACGCAGTATTTT; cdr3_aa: CASSDAQRAALDTQYF
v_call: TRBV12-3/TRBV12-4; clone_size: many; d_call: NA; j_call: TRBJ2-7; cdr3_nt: TGTGCCAGCAGTTTAAGCCGGCGAGGCGGCGAGCAGTACTTC; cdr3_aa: CASSLSRRGGEQYF
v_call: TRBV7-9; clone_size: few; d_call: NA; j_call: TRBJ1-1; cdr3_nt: TGTGCCAGCAGCTTACCGGTGGGGGGGGGGCGAGACACTGAAGCTTTCTTT; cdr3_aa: CASSLPVGGGRDTEAFF
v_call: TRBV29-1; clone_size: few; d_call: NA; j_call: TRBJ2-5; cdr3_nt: TGCAGCGCCCTGTTCCCGGGAAAAGAGACCCAGTACTTC; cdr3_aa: CSALFPGKETQYF
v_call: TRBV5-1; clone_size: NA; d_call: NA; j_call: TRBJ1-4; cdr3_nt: TGCGCCAGCAGCTGGAGGGGAGCAACTAATGAAAAACTGTTTTTT; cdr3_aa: CASSWRGATNEKLFF
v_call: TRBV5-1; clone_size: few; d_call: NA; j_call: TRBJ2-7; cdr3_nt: TGCGCCAGCAGCTCGAACAGGAAGGGGGAGCAGTACTTC; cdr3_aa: CASSSNRKGEQYF
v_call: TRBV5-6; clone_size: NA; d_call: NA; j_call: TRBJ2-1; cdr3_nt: TGTGCCAGCAGCCGGGGCCCGGGGGTTACCTACAATGAGCAGTTCTTC; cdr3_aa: CASSRGPGVTYNEQFF
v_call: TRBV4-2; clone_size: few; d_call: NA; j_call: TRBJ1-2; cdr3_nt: TGTGCCAGCAGCCAAGATGGAGGACCTAACTATGGCTACACCTTC; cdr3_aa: CASSQDGGPNYGYTF
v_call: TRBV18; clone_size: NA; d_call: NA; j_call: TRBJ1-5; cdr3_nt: TGTGCCAGCTCACCAGCCGGGTTAACCATCCAGCCCCAGCATTTT; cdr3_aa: CASSPAGLTIQPQHF
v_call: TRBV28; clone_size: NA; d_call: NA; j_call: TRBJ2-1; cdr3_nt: TGTGCCAGCAGTTCCGGGGACGGAGCCTACAATGAGCAGTTCTTC; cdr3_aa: CASSSGDGAYNEQFF
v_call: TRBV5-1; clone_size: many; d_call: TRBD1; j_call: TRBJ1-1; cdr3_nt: TGCGCCAGCAGCCTCGGGACAGGGGATTCGATAAAAGCTTTCTTT; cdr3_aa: CASSLGTGDSIKAFF
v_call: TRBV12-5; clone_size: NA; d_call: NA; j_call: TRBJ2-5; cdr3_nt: TGTGCTAGTGGCCGGGACGGTTACCAAGAGACCCAGTACTTC; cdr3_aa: CASGRDGYQETQYF
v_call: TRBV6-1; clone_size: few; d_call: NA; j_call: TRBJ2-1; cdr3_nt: TGTGCCAGCGATAGACGGGGGAATGAGCAGTTCTTC; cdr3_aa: CASDRRGNEQFF
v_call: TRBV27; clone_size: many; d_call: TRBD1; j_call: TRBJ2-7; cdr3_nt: TGTGCCAGCAGGGCTGGGACAGGGATGAGTGGGGAGCAGTACTTC; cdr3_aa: CASRAGTGMSGEQYF
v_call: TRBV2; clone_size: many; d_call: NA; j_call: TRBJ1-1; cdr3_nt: TGTGCCAGCAGTGGGCGGGGGGCGCGGACTGAAGCTTTCTTT; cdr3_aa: CASSGRGARTEAFF
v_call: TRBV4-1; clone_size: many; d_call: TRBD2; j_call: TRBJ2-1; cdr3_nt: TGCGCCAGCAGCCAAGGCGGCCTGCGGCGGGGGGGTTACAATGAGCAGTTCTTC; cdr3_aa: CASSQGGLRRGGYNEQFF
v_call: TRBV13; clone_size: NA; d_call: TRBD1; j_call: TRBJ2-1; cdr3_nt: TGTGCCAGCAGCTTTGGGACAGGGGGCTATAATGAGCAGTTCTTC; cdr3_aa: CASSFGTGGYNEQFF
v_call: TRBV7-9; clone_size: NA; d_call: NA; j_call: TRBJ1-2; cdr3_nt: TGTGCCAGCAGCTTAGCAGGCGGATGGACTAACTATGGCTACACCTTC; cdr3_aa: CASSLAGGWTNYGYTF
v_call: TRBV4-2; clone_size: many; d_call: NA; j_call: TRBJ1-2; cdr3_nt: TGTGCCAGCAGCCAAGATCCGGGCTTAAGAAGGTACACCTTC; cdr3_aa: CASSQDPGLRRYTF
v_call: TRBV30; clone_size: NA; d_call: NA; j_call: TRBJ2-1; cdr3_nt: TGTGCCTGGAGTGCCGGGGGACCCTACAATGAGCAGTTCTTC; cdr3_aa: CAWSAGGPYNEQFF
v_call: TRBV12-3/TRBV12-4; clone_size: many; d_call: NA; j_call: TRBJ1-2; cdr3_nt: TGTGCCAGCAGTTTCGGCAGGGGAACTTCACGGGGCTACACCTTC; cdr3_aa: CASSFGRGTSRGYTF
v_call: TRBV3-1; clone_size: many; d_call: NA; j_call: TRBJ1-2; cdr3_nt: TGTGCCAGCAGCCAAGATCTCGGCAGGGATAGCGGCTACACCTTC; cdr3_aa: CASSQDLGRDSGYTF
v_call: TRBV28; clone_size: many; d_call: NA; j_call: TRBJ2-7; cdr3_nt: TGTGCCAGCAGTGAAAAGTCCTACGAGCAGTACTTC; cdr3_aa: CASSEKSYEQYF
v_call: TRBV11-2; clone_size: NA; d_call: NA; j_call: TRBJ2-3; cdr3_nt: TGTGCCAGCAGCTTATTTAGTGTGACTAGCACAGATACGCAGTATTTT; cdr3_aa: CASSLFSVTSTDTQYF
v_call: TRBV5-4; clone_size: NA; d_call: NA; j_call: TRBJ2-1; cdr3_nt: TGTGCCAGCAGCTTGCCCCAGAGGGGCTACGGTGAGCAGTTCTTC; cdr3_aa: CASSLPQRGYGEQFF
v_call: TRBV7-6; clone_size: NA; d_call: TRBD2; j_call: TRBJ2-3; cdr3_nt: TGTGCCAGCAGCTTGGGGGCGGGGGGGACGACAGATACGCAGTATTTT; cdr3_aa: CASSLGAGGTTDTQYF
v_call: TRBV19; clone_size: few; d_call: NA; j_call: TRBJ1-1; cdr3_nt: TGTGCCAGTAGTATAGGCCTCGTGAACACTGAAGCTTTCTTT; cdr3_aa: CASSIGLVNTEAFF
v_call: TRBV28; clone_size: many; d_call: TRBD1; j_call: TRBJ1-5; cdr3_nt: TGTGCCAGCACCCGGACAGGGCGTATCAATCAGCCCCAGCATTTT; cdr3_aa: CASTRTGRINQPQHF
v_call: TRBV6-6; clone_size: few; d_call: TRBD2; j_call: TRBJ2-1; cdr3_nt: TGTGCCAGCAGTTACAGGGATACTAGCGGGGTATACAATGAGCAGTTCTTC; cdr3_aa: CASSYRDTSGVYNEQFF
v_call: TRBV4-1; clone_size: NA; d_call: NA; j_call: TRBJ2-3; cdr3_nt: TGCGCCAGCAGCCACGATGGGGCGACAGATACGCAGTATTTT; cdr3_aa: CASSHDGATDTQYF
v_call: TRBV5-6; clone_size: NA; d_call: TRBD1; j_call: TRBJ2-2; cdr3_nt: TGTGCCAGCAGCTTCCGGGACAGGTCCTACACCGGGGAGCTGTTTTTT; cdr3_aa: CASSFRDRSYTGELFF
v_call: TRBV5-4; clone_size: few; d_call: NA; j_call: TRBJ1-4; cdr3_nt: TGTGCCAGCAGCTTTTCCTCGGGAGGTGAAAAACTGTTTTTT; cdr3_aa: CASSFSSGGEKLFF
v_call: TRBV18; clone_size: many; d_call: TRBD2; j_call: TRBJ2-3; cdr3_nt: TGTGCCAGCTCACCGGGACTAGATTCAGATACGCAGTATTTT; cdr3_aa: CASSPGLDSDTQYF
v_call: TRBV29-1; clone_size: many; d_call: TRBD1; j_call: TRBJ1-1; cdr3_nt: TGCAGCGCCGGACAGGTTGGCACTGAAGCTTTCTTT; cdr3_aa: CSAGQVGTEAFF
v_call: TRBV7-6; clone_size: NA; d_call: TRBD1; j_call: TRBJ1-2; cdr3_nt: TGTGCCAGCAGCTTAGATGCAGGGGGACTGAATGGCTACACCTTC; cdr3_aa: CASSLDAGGLNGYTF
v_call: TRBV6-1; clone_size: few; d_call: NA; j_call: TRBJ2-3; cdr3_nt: TGTGCCAGCAGAGGGGGGACAGCTAGCACAGATACGCAGTATTTT; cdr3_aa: CASRGGTASTDTQYF
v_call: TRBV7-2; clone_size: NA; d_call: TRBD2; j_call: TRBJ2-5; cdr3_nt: TGTGCCAGCAGCCCCGGGATAGGGCGGGGGGGAGTCGAGACCCAGTACTTC; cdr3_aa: CASSPGIGRGGVETQYF
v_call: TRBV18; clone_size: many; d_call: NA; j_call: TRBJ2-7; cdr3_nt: TGTGCCAGCTCTCACGACAGGACACCCTACGAGCAGTACTTC; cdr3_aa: CASSHDRTPYEQYF
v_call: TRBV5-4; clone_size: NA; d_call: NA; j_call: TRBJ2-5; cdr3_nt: TGTGCCAGCAGCTTGGGGGGAGACGGGGAGACCCAGTACTTC; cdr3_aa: CASSLGGDGETQYF
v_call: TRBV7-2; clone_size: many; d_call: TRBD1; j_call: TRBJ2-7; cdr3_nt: TGTGCCAGCAGCGACTGGACAGGGGGCTCCTACGAGCAGTACTTC; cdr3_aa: CASSDWTGGSYEQYF
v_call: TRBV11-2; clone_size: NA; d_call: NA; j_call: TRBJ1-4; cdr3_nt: TGCGCCAGCAGCTTAGTGTCCGCAACTAATGAAAAACTGTTTTTT; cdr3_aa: CASSLVSATNEKLFF
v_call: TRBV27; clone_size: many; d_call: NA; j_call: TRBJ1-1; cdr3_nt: TGTGCCAGCAGTTTTAAGGGCCGCGGAATGAACACTGAAGCTTTCTTT; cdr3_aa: CASSFKGRGMNTEAFF
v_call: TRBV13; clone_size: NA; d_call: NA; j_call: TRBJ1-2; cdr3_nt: TGTGCCAGCAGCTTACAGGGGAGAAATGGCTACACCTTC; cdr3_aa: CASSLQGRNGYTF
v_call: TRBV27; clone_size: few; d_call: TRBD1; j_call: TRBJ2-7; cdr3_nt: TGTGCCAGCAGGTCAGGGGGTATTTACGAGCAGTACTTC; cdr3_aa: CASRSGGIYEQYF
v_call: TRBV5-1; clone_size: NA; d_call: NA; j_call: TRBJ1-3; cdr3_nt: TGCGCCAGCAGCTTGGGGGAGAGCTCTGGAAACACCATATATTTT; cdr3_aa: CASSLGESSGNTIYF
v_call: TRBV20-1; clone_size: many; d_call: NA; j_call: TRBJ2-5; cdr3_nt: TGCAGTGCTAGGGAAGAGACCCAGTACTTC; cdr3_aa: CSAREETQYF
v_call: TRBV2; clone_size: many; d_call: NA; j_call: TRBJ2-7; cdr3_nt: TGTGCCAGCAGTGACGCCTCCTACGAGCAGTACTTC; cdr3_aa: CASSDASYEQYF